The entry below describes one T cell receptor beta chain. This clonotype came up many times. Its antigen is not yet known. No much larger clonotype is one base removed from it; base qualities were not supplied. The sample's time point label is to be understood as: newly diagnosed GD, antithyroid drugs for less than 3 months. RNA was extracted from PBMCs in TRIzol for both TCR sequencing and RNA sequencing. The diagnosis of Graves' disease was made according to American Thyroid Association guidelines. Patients for the study were recruited at an endocrinology department in Xi'an, China. Each patient gave about 10 milliliters of peripheral blood, collected in an EDTA anticoagulant tube. Ficoll Paque Plus density gradient separation was used to isolate PBMCs, and no further T cell sorting was performed. RNA quality was checked with an Agilent 2100 Bioanalyzer and agarose gel, and concentration with a NanoDrop 2000.

This entry belongs to a study of regulatory T cells in long-lasting Graves disease (dated by TCRdb to 2020 to 2022). Some background on the complete study: In the newly diagnosed Graves' disease group, patients had been taking antithyroid drugs for less than 3 months. Peripheral blood TCR sequencing and RNA sequencing compared persistent Graves' disease patients with newly diagnosed Graves' disease patients. The study was registered as a clinical trial and conducted in China. A total of 33 samples were covered by TCR sequencing, comprising 13 persistent and around 20 newly diagnosed Graves' disease patients. The research as a whole found: The authors noted that the small sample size was a limitation that may lower accuracy. Sequencing and analysis were limited to the TCR beta chain. Patients with persistent disease shared more public clonotypes (around 2,700) than newly diagnosed patients did (approximately 990). Only peripheral blood was studied, because thyroid tissue, the primary lesion, was inaccessible. Lower TCR Shannon entropy and fewer highly expanded clones were observed in persistent Graves' disease patients than in newly diagnosed patients, which suggested clonal expansion.

To prepare the library, multiplex PCR was applied. TCRdb shows the sequencer as Illumina HiSeq 4000. TCR beta libraries were built with iRepertoire HTBI primers and Arm-PCR amplification of CDR3 regions. Gel purification was performed on PCR products prior to sequencing. Per the authors' processing: Gene usage analysis of CDR3 amino acid clonotypes relied on the 62 TRBV and 13 to 15 TRBJ segments identified across samples. Filtered high-quality paired reads were merged into contigs using COPE and FqMerger. BLAST was used to align contigs to the IMGT TRBV, TRBD and TRBJ reference genes, and CDR3 was defined following IMGT. Clonotypes above 0.1% frequency were classified as highly expanded clones. Shannon entropy served as the measure of repertoire diversity, while the Gini coefficient captured V-J evenness. Public clonotypes were defined as clonotypes shared by more than one individual. TCRdb handled the public reads itself, with Q25 trimming in fastp and clone calling in MiXCR, and kept productive beta chains. CDR3 protein sequences are deduplicated, and each keeps its most common genes and DNA. Here the V and J calls rest on TCRdb's processing, not on the authors' analysis. For this sample the table gives some 490,000 distinct CDR3 sequences, of which approximately 12% were detected only once. The biggest ten clones account for roughly 9.3% of the sample.

The data also belong to a second study, concerning T cells in Graves' hyperthyroidism and ophthalmopathy. According to the second study: Stable Graves' hyperthyroidism was defined as no progression to ophthalmopathy during 18 months of follow-up. Hyperthyroidism patients were newly diagnosed, had a disease duration of under 2 months, and were aged 18 to 65 years. The study excluded patients with uncontrolled infections, other autoimmune diseases, pregnancy or lactation. Clinical symptoms, serum thyroxine and TRAb, thyroid ultrasound, and orbital computed tomography formed the basis for the diagnoses. A first-round RT-PCR of the TCR CDR3 used the HTBI primer set with the Qiagen OneStep RT-PCR kit. Most expanded thyroid clonotypes (frequency above 0.001) were also found in blood, which suggests that blood repertoires may mirror thyroid immune responses. In cross-validation, a model built on a 13 V-J signature told ophthalmopathy apart from stable hyperthyroidism with 87.88% sensitivity and around 83% specificity, and in testing the same model reached 80%/75%. In validation, the model predicted progression to ophthalmopathy a median of approximately 6.6 months before onset, with 65% to 71% sensitivity and nearly 75% specificity. To identify distinguishing TCR V-J signatures, a discovery cohort of roughly 100 patients was used, comprising 40 to 45 with Graves' ophthalmopathy and some 57 with stable Graves' hyperthyroidism. An independent validation cohort of under 20 hyperthyroidism patients and about 16 patients who later progressed to ophthalmopathy tested prospective prediction of ophthalmopathy. For training and testing, the approximately 97 patients in the discovery cohort were randomly divided in a 7:3 ratio. Thyroid tissue and blood T-cell repertoires from about 6 Graves' hyperthyroidism patients were also compared in the study. After blood sampling, hyperthyroidism patients were treated with methimazole at a starting dose of 30 mg daily, and ophthalmopathy patients were treated with high-dose intravenous methylprednisolone. A second multiplex PCR round built the libraries, followed by size selection and purification. Sequencing of the libraries was done on an Illumina HiSeq2000 using paired-end 100 bp reads. SOAPnuke was used to process the raw data, removing reads that contained adapters or uncalled bases, had a mean Phred below 15, or lacked an exact match to the constant primer or identifier. High-quality paired reads were merged using COPE v1.2.5, and each unique nucleotide sequence was defined as a clonotype. MiTCR v1.1 was used to align clonotypes to the IMGT TRBV, TRBD and TRBJ reference segments. Only V-J combinations with frequency above 0.0001, covering approximately 99% of repertoires, were analysed. The TCS score was defined as the ratio of F50 (clonal expansion) to E x V (chaos), calculated using BLOSUM62-based TCRdist between CDR3 peptides within each V-J. Welch's t-statistics and random forest reduced 514 V-J features to 13, which were used in a naive Bayes classifier (R e1071). Sample size was not statistically predetermined, and blinding of investigators to group allocation was not performed. The paper describes TCR Vbeta CDR3 sequencing of about 140 peripheral blood samples, made up of about 40 ophthalmopathy patients, approximately 76 hyperthyroidism patients and approximately 17 progressor patients.

Source: peripheral blood mononuclear cells (PBMCs), taken at new diagnosis, from a patient treated with antithyroid drugs. This TCR came from a woman aged 25 to 39 with Graves disease. Donor details come from another sample of the same person, matched by shared clones.

The DNA sequence reads TGTGCCAGCAGCTTAAGTGGACCCCCGGGGCCTGAGCAGTTCTTC. This translates into CASSLSGPPGPEQFF. Recombination linked TRBV11-3 to TRBJ2-1, with the D segment possibly TRBD1 or TRBD2, each aligning over 5 bases. CDR1 SGHNT and CDR2 YENEEA are derived from the germline V gene. V was cut back by 2 bases and J by 9 bases, leaving a gap of 17 bases between them. The CDR3 runs 15 residues from the cysteine to the phenylalanine. Only the CDR3 DNA is retained, 45 bases long and in frame from the first base.